These 3 T cell receptor beta chains came from one sample sequenced in a study of control samples from healthy donors and cancer patients. Assay: immunoSEQ multiplex PCR; the TCRdb copy retains only in-frame clones and omits some. The sample has around 82,000 clones; about 90% are singletons. Material for sequencing was blood. These receptors all stem from a man between 50 and 59 years old in good health.

In its sample, this clone was seen once. V is TRBV24-1 and J is TRBJ1-2; 8 bases agree with TRBD1. Germline V gives CDR1 KGHDR, CDR2 SFDVKD. The CDR3 length is 14 residues. Losses at the gene ends were 3 bases for V and 6 bases for J; bases not matched to a gene: 5. The CDR3 DNA sequence: TGTGCCACCAGTGATAACGACAGGGGCGATGGCTACACCTTC. This sequence encodes CATSDNDRGDGYTF.

The CDR3 protein is CASSYSGTGFYEQYF. CDR3 nucleotides: TGTGCCAGCAGTTACTCCGGGACAGGGTTCTACGAGCAGTACTTC. The V call is TRBV6-5, the J call TRBJ2-7; 9 nucleotides align to TRBD1. The CDR3 loop spans 15 amino acids. Unmatched junction bases numbered 3, after V lost 0 bases and J lost 3 bases. CDR1 is MNHEY, CDR2 SVGAGI, per germline.

This clone came up once. This rearrangement joins TRBV6-5 to TRBJ2-2, with TRBD2 identical over 11 bases. Germline V gene data show CDR1 as MNHEY and CDR2 as SVGAGI. Unmatched junction bases numbered 9, after V lost 8 bases and J lost 7 bases. This CDR3 is 15 amino acids long. The CDR3 loop is CASHPVAGGGGELFF. The CDR3, as DNA: TGTGCCAGCCACCCTGTAGCGGGAGGGGGCGGGGAGCTGTTTTTT.